The TCR beta chain described here comes from a study of CD8 T cells in Susac syndrome. As for the study in general: Active disease was present in about six of the sequenced Susac syndrome patients, and remission in under ten.

Notes on this clonotype: Antigen unknown.

Random hexamers were used to reverse transcribe the RNA input (about 0.5 to 1 ug). Amplification of the TCR beta CDR3 was carried out by immunoSEQ multiplex PCR, which spanned a total of 54 Vbeta and 13 Jbeta segments. In TCRdb, the immunoSEQ multiplex PCR reads were re-called with MiXCR into one record per CDR3 protein. The sample carries 150,000 to 200,000 distinct CDR3 sequences, roughly nine tenths recorded once. Study-wide points: Clonal expansion did not appear in Susac syndrome CD4+ T cell repertoires.

V was cut by 2 bases and J by 2 bases, with 7 bases left in between. This CDR3 spans 14 amino acids. Germline CDR1 LGHDT, CDR2 YNNKEL (reference sequence). Sequences were obtained from CD4+ T cells from PBMCs. The rearrangement uses TRBV3-1 and TRBJ2-1; D remains ambiguous. This clonotype originated in a human donor with Susac syndrome. CDR3: CASSQSDTYNEQFF. CDR3 bases: TGTGCCAGCAGCCAATCTGACACCTACAATGAGCAGTTCTTC.